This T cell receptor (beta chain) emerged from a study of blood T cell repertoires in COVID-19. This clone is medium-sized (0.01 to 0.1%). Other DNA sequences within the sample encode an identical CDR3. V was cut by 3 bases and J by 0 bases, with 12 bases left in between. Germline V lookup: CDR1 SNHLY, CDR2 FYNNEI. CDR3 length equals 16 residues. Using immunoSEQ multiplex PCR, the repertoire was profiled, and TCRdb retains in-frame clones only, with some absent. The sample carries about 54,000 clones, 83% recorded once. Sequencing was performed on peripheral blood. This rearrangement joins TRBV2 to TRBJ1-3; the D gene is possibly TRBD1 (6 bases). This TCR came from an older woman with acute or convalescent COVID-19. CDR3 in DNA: TGTGCCAGCAGTGAGGGTCAGGGGAACTCTGGAAACACCATATATTTT. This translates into CASSEGQGNSGNTIYF.